This T cell receptor beta chain appears in the sequencing data of a study of cytomegalovirus exposure and HLA in healthy donors. This clone showed up just a few times. Its target is not known. Mismatch with germline at one junction end may stem from a read error. Study observations and caveats: For cytomegalovirus status, the classifier reportedly gave diagnoses with high specificity and sensitivity.

The CDR3 is made up of 16 amino acids. The germline gives CDR1 SSHAT, CDR2 FNYEAQ (reference sequence). Primers included in the PCR were 60 Vbeta and 13 Jbeta primers. Method: immunoSEQ multiplex PCR; TCRdb's copy keeps in-frame clones and lacks some. The sample shows just over 80,000 clones, around 81% of them seen only once. The sequencing input was PBMCs. V is TRBV7-7 and J is TRBJ2-3; 9 nucleotides align to TRBD2. The clonotype comes from a man in his late teens or twenties in good health and CMV-seropositive. CDR3 sequence (DNA): TGTGCTAGCAGCTTAGCGGCGGGAGGGCCGAGTCATACGCAGTATTTT. It translates to CASSLAAGGPSHTQYF.